One and the same sample provided the 9 T cell receptor beta chains below, sequenced in a study of T cell responses to AZD1222 COVID-19 vaccine. The assay was immunoSEQ multiplex PCR, and TCRdb's table has in-frame clones only and misses some. The sample comprises about 120,000 clones, approximately 90% of which are singletons, and approximately 4.8% rests with the top ten. This specimen was peripheral blood, taken on day 0 of AZD1222 vaccination. The receptors shown here come from an adult in good health.

The V gene is TRBV5-1, the J gene TRBJ1-2; D perhaps matches TRBD1 (5 bases). V lost 7 bases and J 1 base, leaving 20 bases between the germline ends. Germline loops: CDR1 SGHRS, CDR2 YFSETQ. The CDR3 totals 16 residues. The CDR3 region is CASSSGARVGNYGYTF. CDR3 nucleotides: TGCGCCAGCTCCTCGGGCGCCAGGGTGGGTAACTATGGCTACACCTTC.

V is TRBV28 and J is TRBJ1-6, with 7 positions matching TRBD1. The CDR3 consists of 14 residues. J gave up 6 bases and V 5 bases, and 4 bases lay outside the gene matches. The germline V gene encodes CDR1 MDHEN and CDR2 SYDVKM. Here the CDR3 reads CASSPWTGNSPLHF. The CDR3 bases are TGTGCCAGCAGTCCTTGGACAGGTAATTCACCCCTCCACTTT.

The chain joins TRBV11-2 to TRBJ2-7, with unresolved D. The germline V gene encodes CDR1 SGHAT and CDR2 FQNNGV. This CDR3 has 14 residues. The V end was cut by 2 bases, the J end by 5 bases, with 13 bases between. The CDR3 DNA follows: TGTGCCAGCAGCTTAAGGCGGCTCTGGGACGAGCAGTACTTC. Amino acids: CASSLRRLWDEQYF.

The V and J genes are TRBV28 and TRBJ1-2; TRBD1 matches at 9 bases. Germline assignment: CDR1 MDHEN and CDR2 SYDVKM. The CDR3 contains 13 residues. The V segment lost 6 bases and the J segment 5 bases; nucleotides outside the gene matches: 4. CDR3 sequence: CASRGTGRYGYTF. In nucleotides, the CDR3 is TGTGCCAGCAGGGGGACAGGGAGGTATGGCTACACCTTC.

By frequency in the sample, this clone is medium-sized. J is TRBJ2-7 and V is TRBV5-6; unclear D gene. The CDR3 consists of 14 residues. CDR1 is SGHDT and CDR2 is YYEEEE in the germline V gene. V was trimmed by 0 bases and J by 0 bases, leaving 7 bases between them. As DNA, the CDR3 is TGTGCCAGCAGCTTGGTAGGGATCTCCTACGAGCAGTACTTC. It specifies CASSLVGISYEQYF.

The rearrangement links TRBV9 to TRBJ2-1; the match to TRBD1 covers 8 bases. Looked up from germline, CDR1 is SGDLS and CDR2 is YYNGEE. V dropped 0 bases and J dropped 7; count of bases not matched to a gene: 6. The CDR3 runs 15 residues. The CDR3 region has the DNA TGTGCCAGCAGCGTAGCGACCGGACAGGGAAATGAGCAGTTCTTC. Its protein product is CASSVATGQGNEQFF.

The rearrangement joins TRBV12-3 or TRBV12-4 to TRBJ1-2; D unresolved. V gave up 2 bases and J gave up 7 bases, with 11 bases separating them. This CDR3 region has 13 residues. CDR3 sequence (DNA): TGTGCCAGCAGTTTAATGTCGACAACTGGCTACACCTTC. It translates to CASSLMSTTGYTF.

The chain couples TRBV5-1 to TRBJ2-3; 11 bases line up with TRBD1. J gave up 0 bases and V 4 bases, and 7 bases lay outside the gene matches. Germline V gene lookup returns CDR1 SGHRS and CDR2 YFSETQ. CDR3 length equals 17 residues. The CDR3 region has the DNA TGCGCCAGCAGCCCCGGACAGGGGGCCCCTAGCACAGATACGCAGTATTTT. Residues: CASSPGQGAPSTDTQYF.

Points on this clone: This sample includes further DNA sequences coding for the same CDR3. This chain links TRBV4-3 with TRBJ2-2; D is ambiguous. Trimming stripped 1 base from V and 0 bases from J, with 3 bases between. CDR1 is LGHNA and CDR2 is YSLEER in the germline V gene. This CDR3 has 14 amino acids. CDR3 bases: TGCGCCAGCAGCCAAGTGGCGAACACCGGGGAGCTGTTTTTT. Protein: CASSQVANTGELFF.